This TCR beta chain is drawn from a study of blood T cell repertoires in COVID-19. The wider study: Acute and convalescent COVID-19 specimens originated in the United States, Italy and Spain. PBMCs, B-cell-depleted T cells, or T cells provided the cDNA or gDNA that made up the material.

In the original analysis: Reference gene primer amplification in the assay estimated nucleated cell counts. Generated by immunoSEQ multiplex PCR, the TCRdb table keeps only in-frame clones and is missing some. The V and J calls and the clone size are those of that table, but D and trimming were determined from the DNA. The table has about 100,000 clones, roughly 92% seen once. Germline lookup yields CDR1 SGHAT and CDR2 FQNNGV. The CDR3 covers 15 residues. The germline V and J ends were trimmed by 1 base and 5 bases, with 9 bases remaining between them. Input material: peripheral blood. This receptor was identified in a man in his forties or fifties with active COVID-19. The chain employs TRBV11-2 and TRBJ1-6, with unresolved D. In DNA form, the CDR3 reads TGTGCCAGCAGCTTAGCGGGAGGGAATAATTCACCCCTCCACTTT. Translated, it gives CASSLAGGNNSPLHF.